These T cell receptor beta chains were read from a single sample in a study of T cell responses to AZD1222 COVID-19 vaccine. Assay used: immunoSEQ multiplex PCR; TCRdb lists only in-frame clones, some missing. Of around 110,000 clones in the sample, approximately 90% were seen once. The sample was peripheral blood, taken 28 days after the second AZD1222 dose. Source of these receptors: an adult who received the AZD1222 COVID-19 vaccine. The CDR3 runs from the conserved cysteine through the conserved F or W. A D gene is named only where the DNA matches it firmly.

J gene: TRBJ1-2; V gene: TRBV7-2; D gene: -; CDR3 protein: CASSIQGYGYTF
J gene: TRBJ1-1; V gene: TRBV21-1; D gene: -; CDR3 protein: CASSPTWTDLNTEAFF
J gene: TRBJ2-3; V gene: TRBV6-5; D gene: -; CDR3 protein: CASSNKGSTDTQYF
J gene: TRBJ1-1; V gene: TRBV18; D gene: -; CDR3 protein: CASSFIAEAFF
J gene: TRBJ2-7; V gene: TRBV5-4; D gene: TRBD2; CDR3 protein: CASSLGGTSGYEQYF
J gene: TRBJ2-1; V gene: TRBV13; D gene: -; CDR3 protein: CASSPPGWRYNEQFF
J gene: TRBJ2-1; V gene: TRBV6-1; D gene: -; CDR3 protein: CASSEAREWNEQFF
J gene: TRBJ2-1; V gene: TRBV5-6; D gene: -; CDR3 protein: CASSLGDYNEQFF
J gene: TRBJ2-7; V gene: TRBV7-3; D gene: TRBD1; CDR3 protein: CASSLTGQGSKYF
J gene: TRBJ1-1; V gene: TRBV29-1; D gene: TRBD1; CDR3 protein: CSVQYRGTEAFF
J gene: TRBJ1-2; V gene: TRBV5-5; D gene: -; CDR3 protein: CASSLGQRGGYGYTF
J gene: TRBJ1-1; V gene: TRBV11-1; D gene: TRBD1; CDR3 protein: CASSLDWDSMNAFF
J gene: TRBJ1-2; V gene: TRBV20-1; D gene: TRBD1; CDR3 protein: CKTGRYGYTF
J gene: TRBJ1-4; V gene: TRBV2; D gene: TRBD1; CDR3 protein: CASIKGQTQEKLFF
J gene: TRBJ2-3; V gene: TRBV5-4; D gene: -; CDR3 protein: CASSLGGPADTQYF
J gene: TRBJ1-2; V gene: TRBV3-1/TRBV3-2; D gene: -; CDR3 protein: CASSPSGGNYGYTF
J gene: TRBJ2-1; V gene: TRBV7-3; D gene: TRBD2; CDR3 protein: CASSSGLAGDEQFF
J gene: TRBJ1-5; V gene: TRBV21-1; D gene: -; CDR3 protein: CASSKENRLDQPQHF
J gene: TRBJ2-7; V gene: TRBV19; D gene: TRBD2; CDR3 protein: CASSMVAGEVYEQYF